Below are 30 T cell receptor delta chains sequenced from a single sample in a study of Vδ1+ human thymocytes (dated by TCRdb to the late 2010s). The full study reports these points: In contrast to oligoclonal peripheral blood repertoires, thymic TRG and TRD repertoires appeared to be highly polyclonal with Gaussian CDR3 length distributions.

Antigen specificity for these receptors is unknown. Sequenced using an Illumina MiSeq. RNA was extracted with the RNeasy mini kit and reverse transcribed using Superscript III. CDR3 amplicons were produced by multiplex PCR using pooled V-gene forward primers and a constant-region reverse primer with Illumina adaptor overhangs. TCRdb processed the public reads again with the CATT caller, after which rows with matching DNA were combined. The sample contains over 65,000 delta-chain clones, about 38% of them found a single time. In total, the top ten clones hold under 0.3% of the sample. Sample: Vdelta1+ gamma-delta thymocytes from the thymus. In the paper's terms, the cell subset or site label means: FACS-sorted CD3+ TCRalphabeta- TCRVdelta1+ TCRVdelta2- thymocytes. Receptors were obtained from a boy under two years old who had congenital heart surgery.

This clone turned up a few times. J is TRDJ1 and V is TRDV1; a weak D match, TRDD3 (6 bases). Germline-derived CDR1 and CDR2 are TSWWSYY and QGS. Trimming stripped 9 bases from V and 1 base from J, with 24 bases between. CDR3 size: 17 residues. CDR3 protein: CALMGGPTPLRTDKLIF. The DNA for the CDR3 is TGTGCTCTCATGGGGGGCCCGACCCCACTACGCACCGATAAACTCATCTTT.

This clone was counted a single time. The chain has TRDV1 and TRDJ1; 8 bases align to TRDD3. J lost 4 bases, V lost 4 bases, and 29 bases had no gene match. The CDR3 covers 22 residues. Germline-derived CDR1 and CDR2 are TSWWSYY and QGS. Written as DNA, the CDR3 is TGTGCTCTTGGGGGCAAAACCTCCTACGTCAATACTTATGGGGATACCGGCGATAAACTCATCTTT. Its protein product is CALGGKTSYVNTYGDTGDKLIF.

Only a few counts were recorded for this clone. V gene TRDV1 combines with J gene TRDJ1, with D possibly matching TRDD2 (5 bases). Trimming shortened V by 6 bases and J by 4 bases, and 21 bases separated the two germline ends. Per germline, CDR1 TSWWSYY and CDR2 QGS. The CDR3 is made up of 16 amino acids. The CDR3, as DNA: TGTGCTCTTGGATTCCTTTCCCGACGCGGAAGCGATAAACTCATCTTT. It is translated as CALGFLSRRGSDKLIF.

In the case of this clone: Other DNA sequences in the sample encode the same CDR3. This chain links TRDV1 with TRDJ1; no clear D. The length of the CDR3 is 14 residues. V lost 2 bases, J lost 1 base, and 8 bases lay in between. CDR1 TSWWSYY and CDR2 QGS come from the germline V gene. The CDR3 DNA reads as TGTGCTCTTGGGGAAATCCGGTTCACCGATAAACTCATCTTT. Amino acids: CALGEIRFTDKLIF.

The sample holds a few counts of this clone. The V call is TRDV1, the J call TRDJ1; TRDD2 is a possible D gene (6 bases). Trimming took off 1 base at V and 0 bases at J, with 15 bases between the two ends. CDR1 is TSWWSYY and CDR2 is QGS in the germline V gene. The CDR3 is 17 residues long. This CDR3 reads CALGEPGSYWYTDKLIF. The CDR3 DNA reads TGTGCTCTTGGGGAACCTGGATCCTACTGGTACACCGATAAACTCATCTTT.

The gene calls are TRDV1 and TRDJ1; no clear D gene. The CDR3 contains 13 residues. Germline V gene sequence: CDR1 TSWWSYY, CDR2 QGS. V dropped 0 bases and J dropped 3 bases, with 5 bases sitting between them. CDR3 residues: CALGELLSDKLIF. CDR3 DNA: TGTGCTCTTGGGGAACTACTCTCCGATAAACTCATCTTT.

The chain recombines TRDV1 with TRDJ1; 12 bases are shared with TRDD3. V was clipped by 0 bases and J by 2 bases; unmatched bases: 22. This CDR3 region has 23 residues. Germline CDR1 reads TSWWSYY; CDR2 reads QGS. Here the CDR3 reads CALGELYYGSRSGGYAGTDKLIF. The DNA of the CDR3 is TGTGCTCTTGGGGAACTCTACTACGGTAGCCGTTCTGGGGGATACGCGGGGACCGATAAACTCATCTTT.

This sequence joins TRDV1 and TRDJ1; 9 bases are shared with TRDD3. Trimming cost V 3 bases and J 3 bases; bases outside gene matches: 17. CDR1 is TSWWSYY, CDR2 QGS, per germline. The CDR3 is made up of 19 amino acids. CDR3 in amino acids: CALGDPHSGDTGRSDKLIF. As DNA, the CDR3 is TGTGCTCTTGGGGACCCTCATTCGGGGGATACAGGTCGGTCCGATAAACTCATCTTT.

The genes are TRDV2 and TRDJ1; D is undetermined. This CDR3 is built from 17 residues. Per germline, CDR1 GEAIGNYY and CDR2 EKD. The V end lost 9 bases, the J end lost 0 bases, and 25 bases lay between the germline ends. The CDR3 region is CATGRPGVTSYTDKLIF. DNA of the CDR3: TGTGCCACCGGACGGCCCGGGGTAACCTCCTACACCGATAAACTCATCTTT.

The chain is built from TRDV1 and TRDJ1, with 12 positions matching TRDD3. The junction had 25 bases not matched to a gene; V was cut back by 0 bases and J by 2 bases. Germline V gene sequence: CDR1 TSWWSYY, CDR2 QGS. The CDR3 extends over 24 amino acids. CDR3 sequence reads: CALGELSPFFRLLGDTWRTDKLIF. CDR3 nucleotide sequence: TGTGCTCTTGGGGAACTGTCCCCCTTCTTCCGGTTACTGGGGGATACATGGAGAACCGATAAACTCATCTTT.

The chain uses TRDV1 and TRDJ1; D is unresolved. Trimming took 0 bases from V and 0 from J, leaving 20 bases between them. Germline-derived CDR1 and CDR2 are TSWWSYY and QGS. This CDR3 has 19 amino acids. The CDR3 DNA reads as TGTGCTCTTGGGGAACTCCTAAGTGGGTGGCCGGGAAACACCGATAAACTCATCTTT. Its protein product is CALGELLSGWPGNTDKLIF.

V and J are TRDV1 and TRDJ1; a possible D gene is TRDD1 (5 bases). Germline assignment: CDR1 TSWWSYY and CDR2 QGS. There are 16 residues in the CDR3. The V and J ends lost 1 base and 4 bases respectively, with 16 bases between them. The CDR3 reads CALGEPQWNRGDKLIF. The CDR3, as DNA: TGTGCTCTTGGGGAACCCCAATGGAATAGAGGCGATAAACTCATCTTT.

The chain recombines TRDV1 with TRDJ1, with no clear D. Germline V lookup: CDR1 TSWWSYY, CDR2 QGS. Between the trimmed V and J ends, which lost 0 bases and 0 bases, there was a span of 20 bases. The CDR3 runs to 19 residues. The CDR3 bases are TGTGCTCTTGGGGAACTGGAGCACCTAACCCATAAGTACACCGATAAACTCATCTTT. This codes for CALGELEHLTHKYTDKLIF.

This clone has only a few counts. The chain carries TRDV1 and TRDJ1, with 9 bases aligning to TRDD3. The CDR3 is made up of 19 amino acids. Losses at the gene ends were 2 bases for V and 0 bases for J; bases not matched to a gene: 13. Germline V gene sequence: CDR1 TSWWSYY, CDR2 QGS. The CDR3 is CALGEIQGVLGDNTDKLIF. As DNA, the CDR3 is TGTGCTCTTGGGGAAATTCAAGGAGTACTGGGGGACAACACCGATAAACTCATCTTT.

There are a few counts of this clone. The chain uses TRDV1 and TRDJ1; 8 nucleotides agree with TRDD2. CDR1 is TSWWSYY, CDR2 QGS, per germline. Trimming took 6 bases from V and 0 from J; bases not matched to a gene: 15. This CDR3 has 18 residues. CDR3 sequence: CALGPLPTGPPHTDKLIF. In nucleotides, the CDR3 is TGTGCTCTTGGCCCACTTCCTACGGGGCCACCACACACCGATAAACTCATCTTT.

This rearrangement joins TRDV1 to TRDJ1; 9 bases fit TRDD3. CDR1 is TSWWSYY, CDR2 QGS, per germline. V was pared by 2 bases and J by 2 bases, with 9 bases of the junction left unmatched. The CDR3 length is 17 residues. CDR3 DNA: TGTGCTCTTGGGGAAGGGCTGGGGGATGGAGGAACCGATAAACTCATCTTT. As protein: CALGEGLGDGGTDKLIF.

This clone was seen only a few times. The chain employs TRDV1 and TRDJ1, with D maybe TRDD3 (7 bases). V lost 5 bases and J 0 bases, leaving 40 bases between the germline ends. This CDR3 contains 24 residues. CDR1 and CDR2 (germline): TSWWSYY, QGS. DNA of the CDR3: TGTGCTCTTGGGAAAACGGATCGGCCTTCCCCCCATTATGGGGGACCACGGTACACCGATAAACTCATCTTT. The encoded protein is CALGKTDRPSPHYGGPRYTDKLIF.

V is TRDV1 and J is TRDJ1; D is possibly TRDD3 (5 bases). Trimming took off 2 bases at V and 0 bases at J, with 22 bases between the two ends. The CDR3 runs 19 residues. Germline-derived CDR1 and CDR2 are TSWWSYY and QGS. This chain's CDR3 is CALGERIKGLGTYTDKLIF. The CDR3 DNA reads TGTGCTCTTGGGGAAAGGATAAAGGGGTTGGGGACTTACACCGATAAACTCATCTTT.

In this sample, this clone turned up a few times. Other DNA sequences within the sample encode an identical CDR3. The gene calls are TRDV1 and TRDJ1; D not resolved. The length of the CDR3 is 15 residues. With 0 bases removed from V and 0 bases from J, the gap between germline ends came to 8 bases. In germline, CDR1 is TSWWSYY, CDR2 QGS. The CDR3 nucleotides read TGTGCTCTTGGGGAACTGGGCCCCTACACCGATAAACTCATCTTT. This gives the protein CALGELGPYTDKLIF.

This clone appeared a few times. The rearrangement links TRDV1 to TRDJ1; tentatively, D is TRDD3 (6 bases). CDR1 is TSWWSYY, CDR2 QGS, per germline. This CDR3 contains 21 residues. V gave up 1 base and J gave up 0 bases, with 27 bases separating them. DNA of the CDR3: TGTGCTCTTGGGGAACCCTGGGACTTACAGGCCGGGGGACGATACACCGATAAACTCATCTTT. It translates to CALGEPWDLQAGGRYTDKLIF.

V gene TRDV2 combines with J gene TRDJ1; 12 nucleotides line up with TRDD3. The CDR3 extends over 24 amino acids. Germline assignment: CDR1 GEAIGNYY and CDR2 EKD. The trim removed 4 bases at V and 0 bases at J, leaving 29 bases unmatched. CDR3 nucleotide sequence: TGTGCCTGTGAACCCCTTCTTCCTTCGACCCTATGGGACTGGGGGATACCGTACACCGATAAACTCATCTTT. Residues: CACEPLLPSTLWDWGIPYTDKLIF.

In this sample, this clone turned up a few times. The chain is built from TRDV1 and TRDJ1; a weak D match, TRDD3 (6 bases). This CDR3 has 15 amino acids. Germline V gene data show CDR1 as TSWWSYY and CDR2 as QGS. V was clipped by 4 bases and J by 4 bases, with 16 bases between them. This chain's CDR3 is CALGACPSGIDKLIF. The CDR3 DNA reads as TGTGCTCTTGGGGCGTGCCCCTCGGGGATCGATAAACTCATCTTT.

Regarding this clone: This sample also contains other DNA sequences that code for the same CDR3. V and J are TRDV1 and TRDJ1, with D possibly matching TRDD3 (6 bases). Trimming removed 4 bases at V and 7 bases at J, with 28 bases between. In germline, CDR1 is TSWWSYY, CDR2 QGS. CDR3 length equals 18 residues. CDR3 DNA sequence: TGTGCTCTTGGGGCCATCTTCCCTACTGGGTCCCCGGTGCCTAAACTCATCTTT. Its protein product is CALGAIFPTGSPVPKLIF.

This chain links TRDV1 with TRDJ1, with TRDD3 matching 8 bases. The junction had 19 bases not matched to a gene; V was cut back by 1 base and J by 9 bases. The CDR3 covers 18 residues. The germline gives CDR1 TSWWSYY, CDR2 QGS. The CDR3: CALGEPRYRGYQQRELIF. CDR3 nucleotides: TGTGCTCTTGGGGAACCTAGATACAGGGGATACCAACAGAGAGAACTCATCTTT.

The chain combines TRDV1 with TRDJ1, with 9 bases identical to TRDD3. The length of the CDR3 is 16 residues. Germline CDR1 and CDR2: TSWWSYY and QGS. V trimming: 3 bases; J trimming: 0 bases; junction bases outside the gene matches: 5. CDR3 in amino acids: CALGDDSGGYTDKLIF. The CDR3 nucleotides are TGTGCTCTTGGGGATGATTCTGGGGGATACACCGATAAACTCATCTTT.

This clone was seen once. The V and J genes are TRDV1 and TRDJ2; maybe TRDD3 (5 bases). This CDR3 comprises 15 residues. CDR1 TSWWSYY and CDR2 QGS come from the germline V gene. The V end lost 5 bases, the J end lost 5 bases, and 15 bases lay between the germline ends. CDR3 coding DNA: TGTGCTCTTGGGCGACTACTGGCGGGAACAGCACAACTCTTCTTT. This translates into CALGRLLAGTAQLFF.

Only a few counts were recorded for this clone. The rearrangement links TRDV1 to TRDJ1; tentatively, D is TRDD3 (6 bases). The CDR3 consists of 21 residues. Between the trimmed V and J ends, which lost 1 base and 4 bases, there was a span of 31 bases. The germline V gene has CDR1 TSWWSYY and CDR2 QGS. Here the CDR3 DNA reads TGTGCTCTTGGGGAACCGAGTAAACCAACTGTCCCCCGATACGCGATCGATAAACTCATCTTT. Translated, it gives CALGEPSKPTVPRYAIDKLIF.

The chain joins TRDV1 to TRDJ2; D possibly corresponds to TRDD2 (6 bases). This CDR3 is 17 amino acids long. Germline-derived CDR1 and CDR2 are TSWWSYY and QGS. Trimming left V 1 base short and J 6 bases short, with 18 bases between. CDR3 protein: CALGERSYDAYSAQLFF. The CDR3 DNA reads as TGTGCTCTTGGGGAACGGTCCTACGATGCGTACTCAGCACAACTCTTCTTT.

This clone was found a few times. The chain has TRDV1 and TRDJ1, with TRDD3 identical over 7 bases. Germline CDR1 is TSWWSYY and CDR2 is QGS. With V trimmed by 4 bases and J by 7 bases, 15 bases remained unmatched. There are 16 residues in the CDR3. CDR3 region: CALGGVRAGGHPKLIF. DNA for the CDR3: TGTGCTCTTGGGGGTGTGCGCGCTGGGGGCCACCCTAAACTCATCTTT.

The chain employs TRDV1 and TRDJ1; TRDD3 aligns across 12 bases. The CDR3 has 21 amino acids. Germline lookup yields CDR1 TSWWSYY and CDR2 QGS. The V segment lost 2 bases and the J segment 0 bases; nucleotides outside the gene matches: 16. Written as DNA, the CDR3 is TGTGCTCTTGGGGAATCCCCTTCCCTTTACTGGGGGATACTGTACACCGATAAACTCATCTTT. Translating it yields CALGESPSLYWGILYTDKLIF.